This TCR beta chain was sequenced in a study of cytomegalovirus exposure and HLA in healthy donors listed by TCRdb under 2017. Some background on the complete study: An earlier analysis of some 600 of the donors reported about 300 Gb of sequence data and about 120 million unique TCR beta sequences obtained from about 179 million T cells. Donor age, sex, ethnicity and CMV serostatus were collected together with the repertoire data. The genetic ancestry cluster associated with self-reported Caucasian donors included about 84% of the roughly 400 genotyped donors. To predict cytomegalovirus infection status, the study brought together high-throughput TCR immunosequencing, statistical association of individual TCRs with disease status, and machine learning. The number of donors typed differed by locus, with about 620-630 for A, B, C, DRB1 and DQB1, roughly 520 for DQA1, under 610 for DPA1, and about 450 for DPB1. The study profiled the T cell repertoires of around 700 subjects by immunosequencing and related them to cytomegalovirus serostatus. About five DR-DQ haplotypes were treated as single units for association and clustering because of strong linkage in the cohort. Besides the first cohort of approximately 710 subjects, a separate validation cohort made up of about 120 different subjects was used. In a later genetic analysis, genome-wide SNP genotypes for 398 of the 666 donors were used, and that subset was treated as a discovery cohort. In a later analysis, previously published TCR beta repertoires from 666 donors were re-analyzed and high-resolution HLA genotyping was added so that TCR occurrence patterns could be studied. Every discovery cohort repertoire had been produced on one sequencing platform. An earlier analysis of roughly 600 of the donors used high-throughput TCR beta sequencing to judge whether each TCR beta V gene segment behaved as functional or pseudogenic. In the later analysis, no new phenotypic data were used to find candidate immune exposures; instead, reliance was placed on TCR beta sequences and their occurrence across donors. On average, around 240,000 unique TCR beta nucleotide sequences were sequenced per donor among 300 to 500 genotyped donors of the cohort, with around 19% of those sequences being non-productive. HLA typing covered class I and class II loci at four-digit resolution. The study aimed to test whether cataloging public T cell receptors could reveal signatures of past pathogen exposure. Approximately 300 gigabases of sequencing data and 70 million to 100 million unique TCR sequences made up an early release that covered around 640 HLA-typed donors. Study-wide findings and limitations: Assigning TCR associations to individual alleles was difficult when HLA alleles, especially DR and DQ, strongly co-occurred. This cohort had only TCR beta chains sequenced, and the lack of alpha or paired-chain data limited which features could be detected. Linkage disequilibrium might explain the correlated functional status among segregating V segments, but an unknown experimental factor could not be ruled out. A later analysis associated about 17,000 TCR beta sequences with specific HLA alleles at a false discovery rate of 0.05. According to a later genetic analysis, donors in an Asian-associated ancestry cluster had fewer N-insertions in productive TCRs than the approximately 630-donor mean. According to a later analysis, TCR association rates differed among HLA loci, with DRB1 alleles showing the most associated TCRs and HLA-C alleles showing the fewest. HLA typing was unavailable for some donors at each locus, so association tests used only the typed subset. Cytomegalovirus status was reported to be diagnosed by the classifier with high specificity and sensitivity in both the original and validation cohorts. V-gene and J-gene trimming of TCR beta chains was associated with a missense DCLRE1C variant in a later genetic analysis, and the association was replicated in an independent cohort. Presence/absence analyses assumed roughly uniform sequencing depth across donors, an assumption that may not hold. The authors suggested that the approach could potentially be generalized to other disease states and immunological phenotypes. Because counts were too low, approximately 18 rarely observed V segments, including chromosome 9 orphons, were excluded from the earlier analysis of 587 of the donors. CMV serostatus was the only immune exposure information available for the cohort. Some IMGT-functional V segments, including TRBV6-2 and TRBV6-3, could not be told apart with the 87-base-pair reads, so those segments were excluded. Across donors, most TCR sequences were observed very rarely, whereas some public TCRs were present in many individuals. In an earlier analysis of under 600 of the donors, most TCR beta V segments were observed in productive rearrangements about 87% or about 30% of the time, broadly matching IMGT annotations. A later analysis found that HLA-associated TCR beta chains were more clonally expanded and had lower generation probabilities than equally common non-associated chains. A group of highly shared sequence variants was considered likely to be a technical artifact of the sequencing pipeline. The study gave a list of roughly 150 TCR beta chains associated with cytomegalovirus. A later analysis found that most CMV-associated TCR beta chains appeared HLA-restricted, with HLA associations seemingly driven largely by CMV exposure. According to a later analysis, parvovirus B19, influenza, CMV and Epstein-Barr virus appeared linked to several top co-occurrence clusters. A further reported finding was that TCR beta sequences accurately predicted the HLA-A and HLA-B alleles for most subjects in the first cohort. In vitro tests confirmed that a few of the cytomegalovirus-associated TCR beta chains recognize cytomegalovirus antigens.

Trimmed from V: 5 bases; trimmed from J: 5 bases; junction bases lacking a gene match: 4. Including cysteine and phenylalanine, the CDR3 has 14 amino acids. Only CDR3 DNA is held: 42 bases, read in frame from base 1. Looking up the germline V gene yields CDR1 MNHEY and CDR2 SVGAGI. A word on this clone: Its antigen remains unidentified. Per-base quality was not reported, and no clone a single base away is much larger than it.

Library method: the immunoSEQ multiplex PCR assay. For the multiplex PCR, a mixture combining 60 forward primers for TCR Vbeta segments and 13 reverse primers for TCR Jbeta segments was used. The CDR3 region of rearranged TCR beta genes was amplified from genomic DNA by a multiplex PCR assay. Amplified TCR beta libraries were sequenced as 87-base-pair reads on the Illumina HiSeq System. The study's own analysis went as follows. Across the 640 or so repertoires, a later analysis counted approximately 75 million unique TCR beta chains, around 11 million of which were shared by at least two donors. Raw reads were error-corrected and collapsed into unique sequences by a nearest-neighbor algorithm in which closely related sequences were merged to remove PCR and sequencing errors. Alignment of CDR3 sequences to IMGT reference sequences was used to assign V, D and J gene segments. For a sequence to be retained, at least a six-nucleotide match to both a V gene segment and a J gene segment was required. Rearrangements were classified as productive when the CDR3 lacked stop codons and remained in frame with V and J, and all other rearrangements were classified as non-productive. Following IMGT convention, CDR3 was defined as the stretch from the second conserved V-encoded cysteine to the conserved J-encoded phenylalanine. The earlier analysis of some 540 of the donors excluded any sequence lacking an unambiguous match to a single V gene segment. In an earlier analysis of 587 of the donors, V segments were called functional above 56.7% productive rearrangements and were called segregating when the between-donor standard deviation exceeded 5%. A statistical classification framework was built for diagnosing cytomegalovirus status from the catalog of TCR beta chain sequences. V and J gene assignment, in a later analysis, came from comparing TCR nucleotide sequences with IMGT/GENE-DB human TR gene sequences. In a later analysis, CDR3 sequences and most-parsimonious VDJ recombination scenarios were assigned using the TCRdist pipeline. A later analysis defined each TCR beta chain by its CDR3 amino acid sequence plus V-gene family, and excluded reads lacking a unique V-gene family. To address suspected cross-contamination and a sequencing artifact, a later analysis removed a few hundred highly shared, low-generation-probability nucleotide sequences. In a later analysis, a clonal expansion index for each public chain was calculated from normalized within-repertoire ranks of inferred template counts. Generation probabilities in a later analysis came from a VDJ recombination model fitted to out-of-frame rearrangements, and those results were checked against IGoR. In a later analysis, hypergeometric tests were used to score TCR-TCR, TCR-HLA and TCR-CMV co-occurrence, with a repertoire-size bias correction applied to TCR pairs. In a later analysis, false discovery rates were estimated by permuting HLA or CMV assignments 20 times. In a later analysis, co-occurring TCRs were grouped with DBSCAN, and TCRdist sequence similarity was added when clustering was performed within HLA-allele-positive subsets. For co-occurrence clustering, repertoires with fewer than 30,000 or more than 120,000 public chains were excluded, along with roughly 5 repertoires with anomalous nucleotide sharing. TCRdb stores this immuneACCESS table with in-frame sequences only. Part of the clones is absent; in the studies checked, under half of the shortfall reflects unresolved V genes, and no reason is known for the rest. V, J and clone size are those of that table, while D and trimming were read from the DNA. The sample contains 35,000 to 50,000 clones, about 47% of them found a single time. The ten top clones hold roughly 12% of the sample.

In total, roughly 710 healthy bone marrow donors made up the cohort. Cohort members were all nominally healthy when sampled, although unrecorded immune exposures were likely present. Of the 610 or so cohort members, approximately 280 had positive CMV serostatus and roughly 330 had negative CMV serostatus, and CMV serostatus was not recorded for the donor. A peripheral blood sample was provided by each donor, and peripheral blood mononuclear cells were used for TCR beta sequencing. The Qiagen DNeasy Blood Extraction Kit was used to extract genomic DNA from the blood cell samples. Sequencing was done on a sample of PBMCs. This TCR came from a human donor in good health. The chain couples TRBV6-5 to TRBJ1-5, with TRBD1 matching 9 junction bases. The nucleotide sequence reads TGTGCCAGCAGTCTCCGGACAGGGGATCAGCCCCAGCATTTT. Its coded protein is CASSLRTGDQPQHF.